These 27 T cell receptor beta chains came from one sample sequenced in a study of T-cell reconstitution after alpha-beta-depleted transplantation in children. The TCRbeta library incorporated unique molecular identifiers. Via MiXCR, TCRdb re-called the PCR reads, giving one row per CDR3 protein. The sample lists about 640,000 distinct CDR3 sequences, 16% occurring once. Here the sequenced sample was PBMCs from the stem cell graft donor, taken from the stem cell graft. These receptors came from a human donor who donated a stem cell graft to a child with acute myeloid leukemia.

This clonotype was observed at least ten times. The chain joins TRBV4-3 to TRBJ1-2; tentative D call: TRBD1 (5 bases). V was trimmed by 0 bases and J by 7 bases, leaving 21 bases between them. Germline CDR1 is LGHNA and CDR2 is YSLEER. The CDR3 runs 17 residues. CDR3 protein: CASSQDRHSGRAGGYTF. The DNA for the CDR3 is TGCGCCAGCAGCCAAGATCGGCACTCAGGGAGGGCGGGTGGCTACACCTTC.

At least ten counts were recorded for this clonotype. The CDR3 nucleotides read TGCAGTGCTAGACAGACCGGTTCGGGCTATGGCTACACCTTC. Its translation: CSARQTGSGYGYTF. V usage is TRBV20-1 and J usage is TRBJ1-2; the D is unclear. The ends were cut back, 2 bases at V and 4 bases at J, with 14 bases in the middle. The germline V gene has CDR1 DFQATT and CDR2 SNEGSKA (reference sequence). There are 14 residues in the CDR3.

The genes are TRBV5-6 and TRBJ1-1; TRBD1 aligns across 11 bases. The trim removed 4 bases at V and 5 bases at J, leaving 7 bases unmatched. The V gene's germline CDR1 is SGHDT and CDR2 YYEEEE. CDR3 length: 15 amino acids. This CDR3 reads CASSPDRGRGTEAFF. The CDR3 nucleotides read TGTGCCAGCAGCCCGGACAGGGGGCGAGGTACTGAAGCTTTCTTT.

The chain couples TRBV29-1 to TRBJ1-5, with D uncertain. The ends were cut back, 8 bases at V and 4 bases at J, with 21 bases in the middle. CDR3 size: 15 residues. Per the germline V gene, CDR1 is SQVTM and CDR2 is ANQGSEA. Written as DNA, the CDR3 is TGCAGCTTCACTCTAAGTCCGGACCCTAATCAGCCCCAGCATTTT. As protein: CSFTLSPDPNQPQHF.

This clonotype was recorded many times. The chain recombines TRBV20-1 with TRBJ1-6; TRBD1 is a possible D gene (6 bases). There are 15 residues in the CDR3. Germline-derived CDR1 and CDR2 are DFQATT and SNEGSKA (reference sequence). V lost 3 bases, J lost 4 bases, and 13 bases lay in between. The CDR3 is CSASTGIGYNSPLHF. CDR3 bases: TGCAGTGCTAGTACAGGGATCGGGTATAATTCACCCCTCCACTTT.

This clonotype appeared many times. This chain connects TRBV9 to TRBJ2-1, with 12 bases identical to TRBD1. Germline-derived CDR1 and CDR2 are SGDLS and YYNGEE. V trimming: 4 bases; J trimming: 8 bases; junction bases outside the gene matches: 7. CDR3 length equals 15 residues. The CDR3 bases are TGTGCCAGCAGCCCTAGGGGACAGGGGGCCCATGAGCAGTTCTTC. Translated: CASSPRGQGAHEQFF. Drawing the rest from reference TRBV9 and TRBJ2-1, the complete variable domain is DSGVTQTPKHLITATGQRVTLRCSPRSGDLSVYWYQQSLDQGLQFLIQYYNGEERAKGNILERFSAQQFPDLHSELNLSSLELGDSALYFCASSPRGQGAHEQFFGPGTRLTVL.

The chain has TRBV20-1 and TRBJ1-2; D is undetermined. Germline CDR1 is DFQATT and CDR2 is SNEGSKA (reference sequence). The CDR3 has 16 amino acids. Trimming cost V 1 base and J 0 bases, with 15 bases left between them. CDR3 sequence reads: CSARGVSPNTNYGYTF. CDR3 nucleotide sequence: TGCAGTGCTAGAGGCGTCAGCCCGAACACTAACTATGGCTACACCTTC.

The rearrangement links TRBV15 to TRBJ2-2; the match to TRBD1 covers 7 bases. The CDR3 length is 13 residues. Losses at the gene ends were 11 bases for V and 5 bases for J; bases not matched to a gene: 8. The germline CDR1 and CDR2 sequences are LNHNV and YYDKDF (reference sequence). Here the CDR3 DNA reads TGTGCCGCTCGACAGGGCGGGACCGGGGAGCTGTTTTTT. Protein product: CAARQGGTGELFF.

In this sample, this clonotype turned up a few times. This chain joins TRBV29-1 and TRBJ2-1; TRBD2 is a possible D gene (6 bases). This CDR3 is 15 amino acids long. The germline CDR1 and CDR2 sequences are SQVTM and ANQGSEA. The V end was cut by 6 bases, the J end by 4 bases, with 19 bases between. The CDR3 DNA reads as TGCAGCGTCGCCGGGAGCCGGTTGGGATACAATGAGCAGTTCTTC. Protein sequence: CSVAGSRLGYNEQFF.

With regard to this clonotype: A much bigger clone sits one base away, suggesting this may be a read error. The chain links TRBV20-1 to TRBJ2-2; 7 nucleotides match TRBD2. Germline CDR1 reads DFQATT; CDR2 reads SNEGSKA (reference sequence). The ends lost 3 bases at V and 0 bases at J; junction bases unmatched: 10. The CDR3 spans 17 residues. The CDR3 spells CSASPAREGTNTGELFF. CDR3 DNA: TGCAGTGCTAGTCCAGCGAGGGAGGGCACGAACACCGGGGAGCTGTTTTTT.

In nucleotides, the CDR3 is TGTGCCAGCAGCTCGGGGGGCAGGCCTACAACTAACTATGGCTACACCTTC. It yields the protein CASSSGGRPTTNYGYTF. V usage is TRBV7-9 and J usage is TRBJ1-2; the D gene is possibly TRBD1 (6 bases). The CDR3 is 17 amino acids. Germline V CDR1 and CDR2: SEHNR, FQNEAQ (reference sequence). V shed 4 bases and J shed 0 bases, with 18 bases lying between them.

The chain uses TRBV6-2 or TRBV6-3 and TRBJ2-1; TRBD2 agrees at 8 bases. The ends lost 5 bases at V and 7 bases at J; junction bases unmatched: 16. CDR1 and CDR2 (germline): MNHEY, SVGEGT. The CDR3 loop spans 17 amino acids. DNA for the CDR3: TGTGCCAGCAGTCTGGTACGACGGGGGGGGCCAAAGAATGAGCAGTTCTTC. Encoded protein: CASSLVRRGGPKNEQFF.

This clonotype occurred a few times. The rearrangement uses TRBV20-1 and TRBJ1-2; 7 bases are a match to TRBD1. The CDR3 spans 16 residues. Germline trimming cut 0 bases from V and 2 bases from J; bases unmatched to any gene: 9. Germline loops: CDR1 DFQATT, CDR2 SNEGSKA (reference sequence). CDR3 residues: CSARDTGQEANYGYTF. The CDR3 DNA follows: TGCAGTGCTAGAGATACAGGACAGGAGGCCAACTATGGCTACACCTTC.

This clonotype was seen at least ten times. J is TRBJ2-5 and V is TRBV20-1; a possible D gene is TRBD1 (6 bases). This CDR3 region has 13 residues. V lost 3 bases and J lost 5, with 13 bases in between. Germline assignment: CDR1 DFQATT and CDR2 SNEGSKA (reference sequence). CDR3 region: CSASHRVLETQYF. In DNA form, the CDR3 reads TGCAGTGCTAGCCACAGGGTATTGGAGACCCAGTACTTC.

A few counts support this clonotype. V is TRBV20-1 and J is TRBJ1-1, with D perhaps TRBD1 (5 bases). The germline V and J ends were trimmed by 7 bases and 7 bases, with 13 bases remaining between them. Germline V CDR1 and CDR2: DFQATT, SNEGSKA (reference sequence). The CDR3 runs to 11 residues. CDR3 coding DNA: TGCAGTGGGGGGGGTTCGGGTGAAGCTTTCTTT. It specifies CSGGGSGEAFF.

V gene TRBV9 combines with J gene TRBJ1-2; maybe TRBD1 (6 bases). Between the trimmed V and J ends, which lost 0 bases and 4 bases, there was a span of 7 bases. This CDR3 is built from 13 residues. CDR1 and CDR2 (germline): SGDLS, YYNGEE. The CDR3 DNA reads TGTGCCAGCAGCGTAGAACAGGGCTATGGCTACACCTTC. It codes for CASSVEQGYGYTF.

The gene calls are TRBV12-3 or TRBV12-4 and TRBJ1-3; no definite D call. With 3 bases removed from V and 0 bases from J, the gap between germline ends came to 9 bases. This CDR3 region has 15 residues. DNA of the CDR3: TGTGCCAGCAGTTTGATTGGAAGCTCTGGAAACACCATATATTTT. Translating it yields CASSLIGSSGNTIYF.

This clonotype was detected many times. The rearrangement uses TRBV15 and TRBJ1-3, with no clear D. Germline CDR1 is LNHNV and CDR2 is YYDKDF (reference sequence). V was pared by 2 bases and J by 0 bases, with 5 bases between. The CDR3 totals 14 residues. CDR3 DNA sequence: TGTGCCACCAGCAGAAGAATCTCTGGAAACACCATATATTTT. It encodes CATSRRISGNTIYF.

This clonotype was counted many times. The CDR3 region has the DNA TGCAGTGCTAGAGATACTCGACTAGCGGGGGGGGCCTTTAGCACAGATACGCAGTATTTT. Translated: CSARDTRLAGGAFSTDTQYF. This chain uses TRBV20-1 with TRBJ2-3, with 14 bases that match TRBD2. CDR3 length: 20 residues. Germline V gene lookup returns CDR1 DFQATT and CDR2 SNEGSKA (reference sequence). Germline trimming cut 0 bases from V and 0 bases from J; bases unmatched to any gene: 11.

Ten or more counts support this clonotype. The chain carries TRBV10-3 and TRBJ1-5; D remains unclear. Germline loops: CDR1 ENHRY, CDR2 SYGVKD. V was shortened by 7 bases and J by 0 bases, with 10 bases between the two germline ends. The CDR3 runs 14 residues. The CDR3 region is CAIKAGYSNQPQHF. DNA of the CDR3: TGTGCCATCAAGGCGGGTTATAGCAATCAGCCCCAGCATTTT.

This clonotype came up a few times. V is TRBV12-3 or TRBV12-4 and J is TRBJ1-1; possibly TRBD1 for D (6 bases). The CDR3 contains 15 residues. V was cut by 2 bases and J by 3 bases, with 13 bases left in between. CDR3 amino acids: CASSLLGAKDTEAFF. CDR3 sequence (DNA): TGTGCCAGCAGTTTACTGGGGGCGAAGGACACTGAAGCTTTCTTT.

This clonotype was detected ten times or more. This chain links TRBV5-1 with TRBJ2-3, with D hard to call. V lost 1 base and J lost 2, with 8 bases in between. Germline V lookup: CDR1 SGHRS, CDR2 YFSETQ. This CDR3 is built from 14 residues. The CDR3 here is CASSLRSDTDTQYF. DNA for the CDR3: TGCGCCAGCAGCTTGCGCAGCGACACAGATACGCAGTATTTT.

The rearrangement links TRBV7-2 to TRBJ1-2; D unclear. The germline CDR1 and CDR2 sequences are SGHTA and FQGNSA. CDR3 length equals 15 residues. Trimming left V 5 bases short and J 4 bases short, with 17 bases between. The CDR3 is CASSPAPQRVYGYTF. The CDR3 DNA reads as TGTGCCAGCAGCCCCGCCCCACAGCGAGTCTATGGCTACACCTTC.

The CDR3 loop reads CSARALRAVGSYNEQFF. CDR3 DNA sequence: TGCAGTGCTAGAGCCCTTAGGGCGGTCGGCTCCTACAATGAGCAGTTCTTC. J is TRBJ2-1 and V is TRBV20-1; D gene unclear. The CDR3 is 17 residues long. The V gene lost 1 base and the J gene lost 0 bases, with 16 bases spanning the gap. Germline CDR1 is DFQATT and CDR2 is SNEGSKA (reference sequence).

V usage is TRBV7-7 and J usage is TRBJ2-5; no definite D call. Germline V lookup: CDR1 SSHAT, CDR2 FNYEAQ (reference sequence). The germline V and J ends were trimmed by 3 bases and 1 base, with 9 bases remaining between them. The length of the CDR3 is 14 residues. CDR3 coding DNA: TGTGCCAGCAGCTTGACGCCAGCCCAAGAGACCCAGTACTTC. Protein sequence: CASSLTPAQETQYF.

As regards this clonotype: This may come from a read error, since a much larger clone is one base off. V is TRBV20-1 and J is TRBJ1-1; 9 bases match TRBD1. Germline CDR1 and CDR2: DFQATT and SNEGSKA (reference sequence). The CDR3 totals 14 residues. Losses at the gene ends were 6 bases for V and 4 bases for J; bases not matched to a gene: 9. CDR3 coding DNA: TGCAGTGCACCTCGGACAGGGGCGGGCACTGAAGCTTTCTTT. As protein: CSAPRTGAGTEAFF.

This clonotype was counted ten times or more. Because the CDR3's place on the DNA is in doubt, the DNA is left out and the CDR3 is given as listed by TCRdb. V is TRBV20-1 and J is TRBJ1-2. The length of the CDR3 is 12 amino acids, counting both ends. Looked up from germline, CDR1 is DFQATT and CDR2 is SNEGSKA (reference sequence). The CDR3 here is CSARVGEGTDFF.